This T cell receptor (beta chain) was captured in a study of regulatory T cells in long-lasting Graves disease (dated by TCRdb to the early 2020s). In the study overall: Patients with newly diagnosed Graves' disease had been on antithyroid drugs for under 3 months. Patients with persistent Graves' disease were compared with patients with newly diagnosed Graves' disease using TCR sequencing and RNA sequencing of peripheral blood. A total of roughly 35 samples underwent TCR sequencing: some 13 from persistent and 20 from newly diagnosed Graves' disease patients. The study was registered as a clinical trial and conducted in China.

The library was generated by multiplex PCR. The sequencer was an Illumina HiSeq 4000. CDR3 regions were amplified by Arm-PCR with iRepertoire HTBI primers to construct TCR beta libraries. Before sequencing, the PCR products went through gel purification. On the study's bioinformatics: Gene usage analysis of CDR3 amino acid clonotypes used the roughly 60 TRBV and more than 13 TRBJ segments found across samples. COPE and FqMerger were used to merge the filtered high-quality paired reads into contigs. BLAST was used to align contigs to IMGT TRBV, TRBD and TRBJ reference genes, and CDR3 was defined according to IMGT. Any clonotype with a frequency above 0.1% was counted as a highly expanded clone. Shannon entropy was used to measure repertoire diversity, and the Gini coefficient was used to measure V-J evenness. A clonotype was considered public if more than one individual shared it. TCRdb trimmed public reads at Q25 via fastp, called clones via MiXCR and kept in-frame beta chains. A single entry per CDR3 protein holds the most common genes and DNA from its merged rows. These V and J calls rely on TCRdb rather than the paper's analysis. The sample table records fewer than 400,000 distinct CDR3 sequences; 18% of these occur just once. The ten largest account for roughly 40% of the sample.

General study outcomes and caveats: A larger number of public clonotypes was shared among persistent patients (around 2,500) than among newly diagnosed patients (approximately 1,000). Only the TCR beta chain was sequenced and analyzed. Compared with newly diagnosed patients, patients with persistent Graves' disease had lower TCR Shannon entropy and fewer highly expanded clones, which suggests clonal expansion. Preferential use of TRBV28, TRBJ1-2 and TRBJ2-5 was observed in persistent disease, whereas TRBV20-1 and TRBJ2-1 were favored in newly diagnosed disease. The authors noted that the small sample size was a limitation that may lower accuracy. The study examined only peripheral blood because the primary lesion, thyroid tissue, could not be accessed.

In the paper's terms, the time point label means: newly diagnosed GD, antithyroid drugs for less than 3 months. RNA was extracted from PBMCs in TRIzol for both TCR sequencing and RNA sequencing. Graves' disease was diagnosed according to American Thyroid Association guidelines. Patients for the study were recruited at an endocrinology department in Xi'an, China. Each patient gave about 9.1 milliliters of peripheral blood, collected in an EDTA anticoagulant tube. Ficoll Paque Plus density gradient separation was used to isolate PBMCs, and no further T cell sorting was done. An Agilent 2100 Bioanalyzer and agarose gel were used to check RNA quality, and a NanoDrop 2000 was used to measure RNA concentration. In regard to this clonotype: It lacks a known antigen. The germline gene is not matched at one end of the junction; a read error may be the cause.

From cysteine to phenylalanine, the CDR3 is 15 amino acids long. The read is trimmed to its CDR3 DNA, 45 bases read in frame from base 1. Via the germline V gene, CDR1 is MNHNS and CDR2 SASEGT. This sequence originates from a female donor with Graves disease. The V and J genes are TRBV6-1 and TRBJ1-5; TRBD1 is possibly the D segment (5 matching bases). Sequenced material: peripheral blood mononuclear cells (PBMCs), taken at new diagnosis, from a patient treated with antithyroid drugs. CDR3 loop: CASSEGGRRNRPQHF. The DNA is as follows: TGTGCCAGCAGTGAAGGGGGACGCAGGAATCGGCCCCAGCATTTT.